The 14 T cell receptor beta chains listed next were all sequenced from one sample in a study of chronic HIV infection and antiretroviral therapy. TCRdb re-derived calls from the 5' RACE reads in MiXCR, one entry per CDR3 protein. Seen here are approximately 30,000 distinct CDR3 sequences, about 8.6% observed once, and the top ten hold roughly 2.7%. Source material: peripheral blood. The receptors were gathered from an adult who had HIV and had not received antiretroviral therapy, or was an uninfected healthy control (not recorded which).

The chain carries TRBV9 and TRBJ2-5; no clear D. Germline V gene lookup returns CDR1 SGDLS and CDR2 YYNGEE. The V end was cut by 0 bases, the J end by 1 base, with 10 bases between. This CDR3 comprises 15 residues. CDR3 nucleotides: TGTGCCAGCAGCGTAGTACCCGGCAGCCAAGAGACCCAGTACTTC. Its translation is CASSVVPGSQETQYF.

This clonotype has a handful of counts. This chain joins TRBV4-2 and TRBJ1-1; 9 bases agree with TRBD1. With V trimmed by 0 bases and J by 10 bases, 6 bases remained unmatched. This CDR3 spans 14 amino acids. The germline CDR1 and CDR2 sequences are LGHNA and YNFKEQ. The CDR3 region has the DNA TGTGCCAGCAGCCAAGAGGGACAGGGAAAGGGAGCTTTCTTT. Translated, it gives CASSQEGQGKGAFF.

The sample holds many counts of this clonotype. The V gene is TRBV27, the J gene TRBJ2-7, with 8 bases that match TRBD1. CDR1 MNHEY and CDR2 SMNVEV come from the germline V gene (reference sequence). The CDR3 has 15 residues. V lost 4 bases and J lost 6; bases outside the gene matches: 11. The CDR3 protein is CASSSQGAMRTEQYF. CDR3 DNA sequence: TGTGCCAGCAGTTCTCAGGGGGCGATGCGTACCGAGCAGTACTTC.

The chain recombines TRBV11-2 with TRBJ2-7; D may be TRBD1 or TRBD2 (5 bases each). Trimming shortened V by 4 bases and J by 3 bases, and 13 bases separated the two germline ends. The germline CDR1 and CDR2 sequences are SGHAT and FQNNGV. CDR3 length equals 14 residues. The CDR3 DNA follows: TGTGCCAGCAGCTGGGATCGGGACCACTACGAGCAGTACTTC. Translating it yields CASSWDRDHYEQYF.

The chain couples TRBV11-2 to TRBJ2-1, with D tentatively TRBD2 (5 bases). CDR1 is SGHAT and CDR2 is FQNNGV in the germline V gene. CDR3 length: 14 residues. Deletions cut 6 bases from V and 0 bases from J, with 9 bases between. The DNA of the CDR3 is TGTGCCAGCAGTGTAGCGTCCTCCTACAATGAGCAGTTCTTC. The encoded protein is CASSVASSYNEQFF.

This chain connects TRBV20-1 to TRBJ1-1; D ambiguous. This CDR3 has 13 residues. Germline values: CDR1 DFQATT, CDR2 SNEGSKA (reference sequence). Trimming removed 3 bases from V and 0 bases from J, with 8 bases in between. CDR3 amino acids: CSARGSLNTEAFF. Written as DNA, the CDR3 is TGCAGTGCTAGGGGGAGCCTGAACACTGAAGCTTTCTTT.

This clonotype showed up just a few times. The chain is built from TRBV12-5 and TRBJ2-4; 10 bases map to TRBD1. The junction had 6 bases not matched to a gene; V was cut back by 1 base and J by 9 bases. The CDR3 has 15 amino acids. Germline CDR1 LGHNT, CDR2 FRNRAP. For the CDR3, the DNA is TGTGCTAGTGGTTTGGGCGGGACAGGGGCCGGCATTCAGTACTTC. Translation gives CASGLGGTGAGIQYF.

This clonotype appeared many times. The rearrangement joins TRBV7-6 to TRBJ2-1; D ambiguous. Germline CDR1 SGHVS, CDR2 FNYEAQ. With 5 bases removed from V and 3 bases from J, the gap between germline ends came to 11 bases. The CDR3 loop spans 14 amino acids. The CDR3 DNA reads as TGTGCCAGCAGCCTAAGCGCCTTCTACAATGAGCAGTTCTTC. It yields the protein CASSLSAFYNEQFF. The full variable domain, with the rest looked up from reference TRBV7-6 and TRBJ2-1, is GAGVSQSPRYKVTKRGQDVALRCDPISGHVSLYWYRQALGQGPEFLTYFNYEAQQDKSGLPNDRFSAERPEGSISTLTIQRTEQRDSAMYRCASSLSAFYNEQFFGPGTRLTVL.

This clonotype appeared many times. The gene calls are TRBV5-1 and TRBJ2-3, with D possibly TRBD1 on 5 matching bases. This CDR3 has 15 residues. V was cut by 2 bases and J by 1 base, with 11 bases left in between. Germline CDR1 and CDR2: SGHRS and YFSETQ. The DNA for the CDR3 is TGCGCCAGCAGCTTTTGGCAGGGTGGCACAGATACGCAGTATTTT. Translation: CASSFWQGGTDTQYF.

This clonotype was counted between two and nine times. The V and J genes are TRBV7-9 and TRBJ2-3, with a tentative D call TRBD2 (5 bases). The ends were cut back, 5 bases at V and 5 bases at J, with 17 bases in the middle. CDR1 and CDR2 (germline): SEHNR, FQNEAQ (reference sequence). The CDR3 loop spans 15 amino acids. The CDR3 loop reads CASSPTAGGKDTQYF. The CDR3 bases are TGTGCCAGCAGCCCCACGGCAGGAGGAAAAGATACGCAGTATTTT.

There are many counts of this clonotype. A junction boundary mismatches the germline segment, possibly from a read error. V gene TRBV11-3 combines with J gene TRBJ1-1; weak D call: TRBD1 (6 bases). Germline V gene data show CDR1 as SGHNT and CDR2 as YENEEA. The CDR3 spans 13 residues. The CDR3 sequence is CASSLGGNTEAFF. In nucleotides, the CDR3 is TGTGCCAGCAGTTTAGGGGGAAACACTGAAGCTTTCTTT.

This clonotype was detected a few times. This rearrangement joins TRBV29-1 to TRBJ2-1; the D gene is possibly TRBD2 (5 bases). The CDR3 runs to 12 residues. Germline V gene lookup returns CDR1 SQVTM and CDR2 ANQGSEA. Trimming took 6 bases from V and 5 from J, leaving 11 bases between them. The CDR3: CSVEWRDNEQFF. DNA for the CDR3: TGCAGCGTCGAATGGCGGGACAATGAGCAGTTCTTC.

This clonotype was observed many times. This chain connects TRBV11-2 to TRBJ1-1, with unresolved D. The germline CDR1 and CDR2 sequences are SGHAT and FQNNGV. Trimming pared 5 bases from V and 6 bases from J, leaving 16 bases between. This CDR3 has 14 residues. CDR3 protein: CASSAELILAEAFF. The CDR3 DNA sequence: TGTGCCAGCAGCGCCGAACTAATCCTCGCTGAAGCTTTCTTT.

J is TRBJ2-3 and V is TRBV4-3; D may be TRBD2 (6 bases). CDR1 is LGHNA and CDR2 is YSLEER in the germline V gene. Trimming left V 4 bases short and J 4 bases short, with 15 bases between. The CDR3 loop spans 15 amino acids. CDR3 in amino acids: CASSREAGSPDTQYF. For the CDR3, the DNA is TGCGCCAGCAGCCGGGAGGCAGGGTCCCCAGATACGCAGTATTTT.